These 4 T cell receptor beta chains share one sample of origin, sequenced in a study of T cells in Graves' hyperthyroidism and ophthalmopathy. Amplification yielded TCR beta CDR3 regions, with RNA transcripts as the source. The HTBI primer set drove a first-round RT-PCR of the TCR CDR3. One entry per CDR3 protein results from TCRdb running MiXCR on the multiplex PCR reads. Among roughly 500,000 distinct CDR3 sequences listed, approximately 48% were seen once. The material sequenced was peripheral blood or thyroid tissue (not recorded which). The receptors were gathered from an adult woman with Graves' disease, either hyperthyroidism or ophthalmopathy (not recorded which).

This clonotype showed up many times. The chain employs TRBV28 and TRBJ1-5, with 8 nucleotides matching TRBD1. Trimming cost V 3 bases and J 7 bases; bases outside gene matches: 8. The germline V gene encodes CDR1 MDHEN and CDR2 SYDVKM. The length of the CDR3 is 15 residues. Here the CDR3 DNA reads TGTGCCAGCAGTTTCAGGGGGCACGCGGGGCAGCCCCAGCATTTT. Translation gives CASSFRGHAGQPQHF.

The table lists this clonotype with many counts. The chain carries TRBV29-1 and TRBJ2-7, with 7 bases that match TRBD1. This CDR3 has 13 amino acids. Germline V lookup: CDR1 SQVTM, CDR2 ANQGSEA. Germline trimming cut 6 bases from V and 3 bases from J; bases unmatched to any gene: 8. In DNA, the CDR3 is TGCAGCGTATCAGGGGGAGAGGTCTACGAGCAGTACTTC. Its protein product is CSVSGGEVYEQYF.

V usage is TRBV29-1 and J usage is TRBJ2-7, with 7 positions matching TRBD2. The V gene's germline CDR1 is SQVTM and CDR2 ANQGSEA. This CDR3 has 14 residues. With 0 bases clipped from V and 4 bases from J, the junction kept 6 bases outside the gene matches. The DNA of the CDR3 is TGCAGCGTTGAAGAGGCCAGGGAGGGTTACGAGCAGTACTTC. It translates to CSVEEAREGYEQYF.

This clonotype was seen at least ten times. The chain combines TRBV4-1 with TRBJ1-2; D gene ambiguous. Trimming cost V 0 bases and J 0 bases, with 5 bases left between them. The CDR3 consists of 14 residues. The V gene's germline CDR1 is MGHRA and CDR2 YSYEKL. The CDR3 is CASSQESPNYGYTF. The DNA for the CDR3 is TGCGCCAGCAGCCAAGAAAGCCCTAACTATGGCTACACCTTC.